This T cell receptor (beta chain) was recorded in a study of CD8+ T cells in alopecia areata. Study details: Treated patients received oral tofacitinib, 5 to 10 mg twice daily.

The treatment was: oral pan-JAK inhibitor, 5-10 mg twice daily. This clone was picked up a small number of times. At the DNA level, this CDR3 is encoded by other sequences in the same sample as well. Germline V gene sequence: CDR1 SGHRS, CDR2 YFSETQ. Trimming removed 2 bases at V and 0 bases at J, with 10 bases between. The CDR3 has 15 amino acids. cDNA reverse transcribed from extracted RNA served as the sequencing template. TCRdb's table, derived via immunoSEQ multiplex PCR, lists solely in-frame clones and lacks some. The sample holds hundreds of thousands of clones, more than 30% seen once. The rearrangement links TRBV5-1 to TRBJ2-3, with D maybe TRBD1 (7 bases). This receptor was obtained from a human donor with alopecia areata. The sample in question was CD4+ T cells sorted from blood, obtained between weeks 30 and 35, from a patient treated with tofacitinib. The CDR3 nucleotides are TGCGCCAGCAGCTTACAGGGGACTAGCACAGATACGCAGTATTTT. Translation gives CASSLQGTSTDTQYF.